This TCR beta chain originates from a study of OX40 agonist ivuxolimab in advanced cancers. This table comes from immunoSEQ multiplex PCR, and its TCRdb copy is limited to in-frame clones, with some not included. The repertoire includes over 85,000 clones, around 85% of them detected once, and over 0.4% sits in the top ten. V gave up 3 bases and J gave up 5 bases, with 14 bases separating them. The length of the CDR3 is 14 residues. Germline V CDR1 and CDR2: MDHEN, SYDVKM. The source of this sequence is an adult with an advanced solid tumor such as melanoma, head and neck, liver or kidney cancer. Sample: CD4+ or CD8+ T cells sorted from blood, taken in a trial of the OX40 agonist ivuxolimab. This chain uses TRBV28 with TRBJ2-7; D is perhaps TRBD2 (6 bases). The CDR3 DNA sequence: TGTGCCAGCAGTTTGGCCAGGGACTTAGACGAGCAGTACTTC. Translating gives CASSLARDLDEQYF.